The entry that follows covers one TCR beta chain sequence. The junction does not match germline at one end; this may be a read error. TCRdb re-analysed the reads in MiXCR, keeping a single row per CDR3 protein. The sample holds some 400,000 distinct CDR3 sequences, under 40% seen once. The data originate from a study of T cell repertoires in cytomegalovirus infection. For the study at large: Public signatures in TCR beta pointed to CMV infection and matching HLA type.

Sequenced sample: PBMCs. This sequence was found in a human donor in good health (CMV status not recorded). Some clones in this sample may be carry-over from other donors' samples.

DNA for the CDR3: TGTGCCAGCAGTCAGAATATCATCAACCGCTATGGCTACACTTTC. Protein product: CASSQNIINRYGYTF. This rearrangement joins TRBV6-1 to TRBJ1-2; the D is unclear. Germline V gene data show CDR1 as MNHNS and CDR2 as SASEGT. This CDR3 comprises 15 residues.